The rows below give T cell receptor beta chains drawn from one sample of a study of PD-1 blockade in classical Hodgkin lymphoma. Sequenced by immunoSEQ multiplex PCR; TCRdb stores in-frame clones only, minus some. The sample holds about 30,000 clones, roughly 90% seen once. The sample was CD4+ T cells from blood. The source of these receptors is a human donor with classical Hodgkin lymphoma. Each CDR3 is given with its conserved first and last residue. The D gene is left open where the match is weak. The size of a clone is reported for some rows only, either as once, few or many, or as a class for expanded clones.

v_call	clone_size	d_call	j_call	cdr3_aa	cdr3_nt
TRBV18	few	-	TRBJ1-2	CASYTDRTANYGYTF	TGTGCCAGCTATACCGACAGGACCGCTAACTATGGCTACACCTTC
TRBV7-2	-	-	TRBJ1-3	CASSSGTNSGNTIYF	TGTGCCAGCAGCTCCGGGACAAACTCTGGAAACACCATATATTTT
TRBV5-1	-	-	TRBJ1-1	CASSYSGGTEAFF	TGCGCCAGCAGTTACTCGGGGGGGACTGAAGCTTTCTTT
TRBV5-4	-	-	TRBJ1-1	CASSVGGGLVEAFF	TGTGCCAGCAGCGTAGGGGGGGGTCTTGTTGAAGCTTTCTTT
TRBV2	-	TRBD1	TRBJ1-5	CASRQTGNQPQHF	TGTGCCAGCAGGCAGACAGGGAATCAGCCCCAGCATTTT
TRBV2	-	-	TRBJ1-6	CASRAPGNSPLHF	TGTGCCAGCAGGGCCCCAGGGAATTCACCCCTCCACTTT
TRBV10-3	once	TRBD1	TRBJ2-2	CAISPSTGGAGANTGELFF	TGTGCCATCAGTCCCTCGACAGGGGGCGCTGGGGCGAACACCGGGGAGCTGTTTTTT
TRBV19	-	TRBD1	TRBJ1-1	CASSTDRLRAFF	TGTGCCAGTAGTACGGACAGGCTTAGGGCTTTCTTT
TRBV9	-	TRBD2	TRBJ2-1	CASSVEASGSSNYEQFF	TGTGCCAGCAGCGTAGAGGCTAGCGGGAGCTCAAACTATGAGCAGTTCTTC
TRBV9	few	TRBD1	TRBJ1-6	CASSALDRANSPLHF	TGTGCCAGCAGCGCCCTGGACAGGGCCAATTCACCCCTCCACTTT
TRBV4-2	few	TRBD2	TRBJ2-4	CASSLSGGRDIQYF	TGTGCCAGCAGCCTGAGCGGGGGCAGGGACATTCAGTACTTC
TRBV11-3	-	-	TRBJ1-2	CASSIHRAGGYTF	TGTGCCAGCAGCATCCACAGGGCTGGGGGCTACACCTTC
TRBV7-9	-	TRBD2	TRBJ2-1	CASNLGTSGRARNNEQFF	TGTGCCAGCAACTTAGGGACTAGCGGGAGGGCCAGGAACAATGAGCAGTTCTTC